Listed below are T cell receptor beta chains from one sample, sequenced in a study of OX40 agonist ivuxolimab in advanced cancers. The table came from immunoSEQ multiplex PCR; TCRdb's copy has only in-frame clones and leaves some out. The table includes more than 30,000 clones, 80% to 90% detected once. The input for sequencing was CD4+ or CD8+ T cells sorted from blood, taken in a trial of the OX40 agonist ivuxolimab. All receptors derive from an adult with an advanced solid tumor such as melanoma, head and neck, liver or kidney cancer. Each CDR3 is given with its conserved first and last residue. D genes are given only for firm matches. Clone size is shown for a subset of rows, as once, few, many or a class of expanded clone.

TRBJ1-5 . TRBV18 . CASSPRGARDGNQPQHF TGTGCCAGCTCACCCAGAGGGGCCCGGGATGGCAATCAGCCCCAGCATTTT
TRBJ1-1 . TRBV6-1 . CASSERQDSEAFF TGTGCCAGCAGTGAACGACAGGACAGTGAAGCTTTCTTT
TRBJ1-5 . TRBV29-1 . CSVAGRGEQPQHF TGCAGCGTCGCGGGGAGGGGTGAACAGCCCCAGCATTTT
TRBJ2-4 . TRBV10-3 . CAISEWMADQNIQYF TGTGCCATCAGTGAGTGGATGGCAGATCAAAACATTCAGTACTTC
TRBJ2-2 . TRBV19 TRBD1 CASSILDRVNTGELFF TGTGCCAGTAGTATATTGGACAGGGTGAACACCGGGGAGCTGTTTTTT
TRBJ1-3 . TRBV19 TRBD1 CASSRDSLSGNTIYF TGTGCCAGTAGCCGGGACAGCCTCTCTGGAAACACCATATATTTT
TRBJ1-1 . TRBV19 TRBD1 CASSIDTGGTEAFF TGTGCCAGTAGTATCGATACAGGGGGCACTGAAGCTTTCTTT
TRBJ1-3 . TRBV6-5 TRBD1 CASRLTGEGGNTIYF TGTGCCAGCAGATTGACAGGGGAGGGTGGAAACACCATATATTTT
TRBJ2-7 . TRBV5-1 . CASSQTGYEQYF TGCGCCAGCAGCCAGACAGGATACGAGCAGTACTTC
TRBJ2-3 once TRBV9 . CASTLGLSVSTDTQYF TGTGCCAGCACCTTAGGGCTCAGCGTTAGCACAGATACGCAGTATTTT
TRBJ2-7 . TRBV5-1 . CASSPGAQYEQYF TGCGCCAGCAGCCCAGGGGCTCAGTACGAGCAGTACTTC
TRBJ2-1 . TRBV7-4 TRBD2 CASSLPSSGSYNEQFF TGTGCCAGCAGCTTACCCTCTAGCGGGAGCTACAATGAGCAGTTCTTC
TRBJ1-5 . TRBV6-5 TRBD1 CASSYYGGQNQPQHF TGTGCCAGCAGTTACTATGGGGGACAGAATCAGCCCCAGCATTTT
TRBJ2-1 . TRBV11-3 TRBD2 CASSGQGLAGSPSYNEQFF TGTGCCAGCAGCGGACAGGGACTAGCGGGTTCTCCCTCCTACAATGAGCAGTTCTTC
TRBJ1-6 few TRBV11-2 . CASRWTGNNSPLHF TGTGCCAGCAGATGGACTGGGAATAATTCACCCCTCCACTTT
TRBJ2-5 few TRBV7-2 . CASSFKRVREETQYF TGTGCCAGCAGCTTCAAGAGGGTGAGAGAAGAGACCCAGTACTTC
TRBJ2-1 . TRBV10-3 TRBD1 CAISYPKGQGSSYNEQFF TGTGCCATCAGCTACCCGAAGGGACAGGGTAGCTCCTACAATGAGCAGTTCTTC
TRBJ1-1 . TRBV6-6 . CASSYTLNTEAFF TGTGCCAGCAGTTACACGTTGAACACTGAAGCTTTCTTT
TRBJ1-1 once TRBV5-1 . CASSNARGAGENTEAFF TGCGCCAGCAGCAATGCCCGAGGGGCAGGGGAGAACACTGAAGCTTTCTTT
TRBJ2-1 . TRBV2 TRBD1 CASSPGTGGGNEQFF TGTGCCAGCAGCCCCGGGACAGGGGGCGGGAATGAGCAGTTCTTC
TRBJ2-7 . TRBV7-7 TRBD2 CASSLLGLANEQYF TGTGCTAGCAGCTTGTTAGGACTAGCGAACGAGCAGTACTTC
TRBJ2-2 . TRBV10-1 . CASSWGTGELFF TGCGCCAGCAGTTGGGGTACCGGGGAGCTGTTTTTT
TRBJ2-7 once TRBV2 TRBD1 CASRRGQVDTYEQYF TGTGCCAGCAGGAGGGGACAGGTGGACACGTACGAGCAGTACTTC
TRBJ1-2 . TRBV25-1 . CASSVKSNYGYTF TGTGCCAGCAGTGTAAAGTCTAACTATGGCTACACCTTC
TRBJ1-4 . TRBV19 TRBD1 CASSSSHRGTEKLFF TGTGCCAGTAGTTCGAGCCACAGGGGAACTGAAAAACTGTTTTTT
TRBJ2-3 . TRBV11-2 TRBD2 CASSPLSGRTDTQYF TGTGCCAGCAGCCCTCTGAGCGGGAGAACAGATACGCAGTATTTT
TRBJ1-4 once TRBV4-1 . CASSPGLTALNNEKLFF TGCGCCAGCAGCCCAGGTCTCACAGCCCTTAATAATGAAAAACTGTTTTTT
TRBJ2-1 . TRBV5-1 . CASSPIADSSYNEQFF TGCGCCAGCAGCCCGATAGCGGATAGCTCCTACAATGAGCAGTTCTTC
TRBJ2-1 . TRBV7-2 . CASSPWASVNEQFF TGTGCCAGCAGCCCATGGGCTAGCGTTAATGAGCAGTTCTTC
TRBJ2-7 . TRBV5-4 TRBD2 CASSRQAGDEQYF TGTGCCAGCAGCCGGCAGGCGGGGGACGAGCAGTACTTC
TRBJ2-2 . TRBV11-2 . CASSFRQLTGELFF TGTGCCAGCAGCTTCAGGCAGCTCACCGGGGAGCTGTTTTTT
TRBJ2-1 . TRBV5-4 . CASSLRDEQFF TGTGCCAGCAGCTTGAGGGATGAGCAGTTCTTC
TRBJ2-5 few TRBV19 TRBD2 CASSMDRGLAGGETQYF TGTGCCAGTAGTATGGACAGGGGACTAGCGGGAGGAGAGACCCAGTACTTC